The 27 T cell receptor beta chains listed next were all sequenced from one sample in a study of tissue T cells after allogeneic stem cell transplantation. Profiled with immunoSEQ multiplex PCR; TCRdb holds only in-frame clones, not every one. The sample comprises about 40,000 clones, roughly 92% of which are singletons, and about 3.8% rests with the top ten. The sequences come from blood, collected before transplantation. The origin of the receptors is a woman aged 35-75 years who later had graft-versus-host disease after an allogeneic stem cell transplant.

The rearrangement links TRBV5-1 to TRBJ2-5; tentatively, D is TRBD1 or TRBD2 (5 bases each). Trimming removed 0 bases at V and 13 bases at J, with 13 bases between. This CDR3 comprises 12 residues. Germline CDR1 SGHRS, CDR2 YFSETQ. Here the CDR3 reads CASSLDRLAMYF. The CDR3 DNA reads TGCGCCAGCAGCTTGGACAGGCTAGCCATGTACTTC.

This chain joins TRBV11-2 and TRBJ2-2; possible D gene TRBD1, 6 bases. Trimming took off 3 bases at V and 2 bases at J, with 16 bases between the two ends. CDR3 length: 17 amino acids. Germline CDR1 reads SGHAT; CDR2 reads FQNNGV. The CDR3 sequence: CASSFRAWGLNTGELFF. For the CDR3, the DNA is TGTGCCAGCAGCTTTAGAGCGTGGGGGCTTAACACCGGGGAGCTGTTTTTT.

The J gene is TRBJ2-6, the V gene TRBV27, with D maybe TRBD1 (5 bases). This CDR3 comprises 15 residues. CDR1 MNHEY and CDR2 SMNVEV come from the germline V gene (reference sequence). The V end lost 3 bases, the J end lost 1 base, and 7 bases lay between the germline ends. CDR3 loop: CASSFQGSGANVLTF. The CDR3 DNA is TGTGCCAGCAGTTTTCAGGGATCTGGGGCCAACGTCCTGACTTTC.

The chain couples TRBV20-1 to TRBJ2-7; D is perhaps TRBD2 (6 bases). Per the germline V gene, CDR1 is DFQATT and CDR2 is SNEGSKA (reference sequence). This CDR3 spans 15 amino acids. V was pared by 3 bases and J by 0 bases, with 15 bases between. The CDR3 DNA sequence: TGCAGTGCTAGTGAAAGGAGGGGAAGCTCCTACGAGCAGTACTTC. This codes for CSASERRGSSYEQYF.

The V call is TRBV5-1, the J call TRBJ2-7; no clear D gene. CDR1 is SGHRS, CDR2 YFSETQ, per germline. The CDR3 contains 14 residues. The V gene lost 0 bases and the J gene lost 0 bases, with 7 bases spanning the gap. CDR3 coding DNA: TGCGCCAGCAGCTTGGACACGAGCTCCTACGAGCAGTACTTC. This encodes CASSLDTSSYEQYF.

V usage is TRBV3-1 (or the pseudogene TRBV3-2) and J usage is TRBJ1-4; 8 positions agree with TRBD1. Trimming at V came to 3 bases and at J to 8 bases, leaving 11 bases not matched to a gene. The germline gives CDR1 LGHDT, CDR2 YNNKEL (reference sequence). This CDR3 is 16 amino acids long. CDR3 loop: CASSHGTQGESEKLFF. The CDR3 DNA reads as TGTGCCAGCAGCCACGGTACACAGGGGGAGAGCGAAAAACTGTTTTTT.

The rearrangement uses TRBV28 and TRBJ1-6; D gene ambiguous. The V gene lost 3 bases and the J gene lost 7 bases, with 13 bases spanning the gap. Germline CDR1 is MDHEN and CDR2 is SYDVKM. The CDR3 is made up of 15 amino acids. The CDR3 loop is CASSLGVIPNSPLHF. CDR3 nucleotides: TGTGCCAGCAGTTTGGGAGTCATCCCGAATTCACCCCTCCACTTT.

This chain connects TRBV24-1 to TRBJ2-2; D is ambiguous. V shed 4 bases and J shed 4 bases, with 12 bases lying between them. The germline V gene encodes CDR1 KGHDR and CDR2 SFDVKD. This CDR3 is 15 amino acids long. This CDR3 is CATSESGVGTGELFF. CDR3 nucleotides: TGTGCCACCAGTGAGTCTGGGGTTGGCACCGGGGAGCTGTTTTTT.

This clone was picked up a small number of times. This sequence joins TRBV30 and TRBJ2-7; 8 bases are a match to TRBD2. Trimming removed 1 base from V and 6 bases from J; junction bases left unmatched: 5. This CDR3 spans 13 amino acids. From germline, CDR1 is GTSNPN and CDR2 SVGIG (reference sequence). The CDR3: CAWSDGTSTEQYF. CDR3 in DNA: TGTGCCTGGAGTGACGGGACTAGTACCGAGCAGTACTTC.

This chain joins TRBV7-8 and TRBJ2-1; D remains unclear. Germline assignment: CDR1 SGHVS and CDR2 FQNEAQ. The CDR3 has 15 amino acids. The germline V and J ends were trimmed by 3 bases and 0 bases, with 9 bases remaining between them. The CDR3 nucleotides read TGTGCCAGCAGCTTGATTAGGAGCTCCTACAATGAGCAGTTCTTC. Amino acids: CASSLIRSSYNEQFF.

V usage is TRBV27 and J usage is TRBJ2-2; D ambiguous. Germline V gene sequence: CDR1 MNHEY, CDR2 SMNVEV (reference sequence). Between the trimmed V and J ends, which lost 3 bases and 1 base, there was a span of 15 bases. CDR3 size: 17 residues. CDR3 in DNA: TGTGCCAGCAGTTTTGAGTCGGTGGCGGAGAACACCGGGGAGCTGTTTTTT. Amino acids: CASSFESVAENTGELFF.

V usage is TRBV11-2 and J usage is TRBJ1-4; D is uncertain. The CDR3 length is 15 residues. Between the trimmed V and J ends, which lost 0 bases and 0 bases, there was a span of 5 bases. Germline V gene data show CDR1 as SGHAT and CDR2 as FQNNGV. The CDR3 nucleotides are TGTGCCAGCAGCTTAGACAGAACAACTAATGAAAAACTGTTTTTT. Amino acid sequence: CASSLDRTTNEKLFF.

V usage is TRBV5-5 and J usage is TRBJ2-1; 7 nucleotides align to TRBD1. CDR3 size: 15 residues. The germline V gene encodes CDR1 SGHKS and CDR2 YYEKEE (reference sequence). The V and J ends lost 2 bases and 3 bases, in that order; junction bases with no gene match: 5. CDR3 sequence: CASSFDRAGYNEQFF. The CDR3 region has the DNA TGTGCCAGCAGCTTTGACAGGGCTGGCTACAATGAGCAGTTCTTC.

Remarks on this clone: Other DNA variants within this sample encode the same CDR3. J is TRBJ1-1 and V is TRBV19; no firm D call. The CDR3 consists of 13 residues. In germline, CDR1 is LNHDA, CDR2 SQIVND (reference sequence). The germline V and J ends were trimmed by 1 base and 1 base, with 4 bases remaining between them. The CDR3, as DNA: TGTGCCAGTAGTATAGGCCGGAACACTGAAGCTTTCTTT. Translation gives CASSIGRNTEAFF.

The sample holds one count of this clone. In DNA, the CDR3 is TGCGCCAGCAGCCCCGGGACTAGCTTGGGGCAAGAGACCCAGTACTTC. It translates to CASSPGTSLGQETQYF. The chain uses TRBV5-1 and TRBJ2-5; 9 bases match TRBD2. Trimming cost V 4 bases and J 2 bases; bases outside gene matches: 9. Germline values: CDR1 SGHRS, CDR2 YFSETQ. CDR3 length: 16 residues.

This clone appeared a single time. CDR3 in amino acids: CASSQLGGYEQYF. The CDR3, as DNA: TGTGCCAGCAGCCAACTCGGAGGCTACGAGCAGTACTTC. V and J are TRBV16 and TRBJ2-7; perhaps TRBD2 as D (5 bases). Trimming pared 2 bases from V and 3 bases from J, leaving 8 bases between. Germline V gene data show CDR1 as KGHSY and CDR2 as FQNENV. This CDR3 has 13 residues.

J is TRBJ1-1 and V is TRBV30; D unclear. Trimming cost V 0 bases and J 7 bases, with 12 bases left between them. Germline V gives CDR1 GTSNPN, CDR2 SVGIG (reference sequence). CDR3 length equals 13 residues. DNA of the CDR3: TGTGCCTGGAGTGTAGGTTTCCCGGGTGAAGCTTTCTTT. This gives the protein CAWSVGFPGEAFF.

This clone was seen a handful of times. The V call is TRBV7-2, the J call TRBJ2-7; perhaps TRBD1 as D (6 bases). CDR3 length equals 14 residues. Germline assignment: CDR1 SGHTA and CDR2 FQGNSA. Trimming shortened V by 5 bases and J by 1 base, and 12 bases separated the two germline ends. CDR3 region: CASSPTGSSYEQYF. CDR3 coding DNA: TGTGCCAGCAGCCCGACAGGTTCTTCCTACGAGCAGTACTTC.

The CDR3 is CATSDSDRGQNTGELFF. As DNA, the CDR3 is TGTGCCACCAGTGATTCGGACAGGGGGCAGAACACCGGGGAGCTGTTTTTT. The V and J genes are TRBV24-1 and TRBJ2-2; 11 bases are a match to TRBD1. The CDR3 loop spans 17 amino acids. Germline trimming cut 2 bases from V and 1 base from J; bases unmatched to any gene: 2. CDR1 and CDR2 from the germline V gene are KGHDR and SFDVKD.

CDR3 nucleotides: TGTGCCAGCAGCTTAGGGATCAACGCGGCCGAGCAGTACTTC. Residues: CASSLGINAAEQYF. The chain joins TRBV7-2 to TRBJ2-7; no clear D. CDR1 is SGHTA and CDR2 is FQGNSA in the germline V gene. The CDR3 extends over 14 amino acids. Deletions cut 1 base from V and 6 bases from J, with 13 bases between.

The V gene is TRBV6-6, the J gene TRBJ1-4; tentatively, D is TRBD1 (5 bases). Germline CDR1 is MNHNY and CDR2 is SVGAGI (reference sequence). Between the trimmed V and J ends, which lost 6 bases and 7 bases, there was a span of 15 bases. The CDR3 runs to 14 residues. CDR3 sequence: CASRLSGRSEKLFF. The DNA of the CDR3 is TGTGCCAGCAGACTATCAGGGAGATCTGAAAAACTGTTTTTT.

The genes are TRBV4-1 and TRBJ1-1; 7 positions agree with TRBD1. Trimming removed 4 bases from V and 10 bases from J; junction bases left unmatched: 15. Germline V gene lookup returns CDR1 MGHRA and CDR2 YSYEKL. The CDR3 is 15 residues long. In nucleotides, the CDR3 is TGCGCCAGCAGCCTAAGACAGGGTTCCGATACGGGAGCTTTCTTT. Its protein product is CASSLRQGSDTGAFF.

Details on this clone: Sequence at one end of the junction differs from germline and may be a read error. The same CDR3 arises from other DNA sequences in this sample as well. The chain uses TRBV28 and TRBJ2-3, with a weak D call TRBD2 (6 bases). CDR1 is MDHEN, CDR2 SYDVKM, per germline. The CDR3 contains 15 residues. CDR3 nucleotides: TGTGCCAGCAGTTTATATGCGGGGACCACAGATACACAGTATTTT. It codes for CASSLYAGTTDTQYF.

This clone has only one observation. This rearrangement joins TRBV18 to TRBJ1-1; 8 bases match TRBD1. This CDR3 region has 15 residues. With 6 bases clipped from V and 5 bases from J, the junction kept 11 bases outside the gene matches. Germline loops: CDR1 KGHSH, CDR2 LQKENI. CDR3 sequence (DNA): TGTGCCAGCTCTGCCGGACAGGGTGGTTGGACTGAAGCTTTCTTT. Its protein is CASSAGQGGWTEAFF. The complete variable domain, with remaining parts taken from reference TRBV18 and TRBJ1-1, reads NAGVMQNPRHLVRRRGQEARLRCSPMKGHSHVYWYRQLPEEGLKFMVYLQKENIIDESGMPKERFSAEFPKEGPSILRIQQVVRGDSAAYFCASSAGQGGWTEAFFGQGTRLTVV.

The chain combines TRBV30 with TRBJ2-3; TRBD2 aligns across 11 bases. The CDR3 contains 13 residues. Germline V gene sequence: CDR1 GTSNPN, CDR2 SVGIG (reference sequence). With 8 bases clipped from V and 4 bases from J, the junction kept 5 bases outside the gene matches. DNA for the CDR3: TGTGCCATAGCGGGAGGGCCCGCAGATACGCAGTATTTT. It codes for CAIAGGPADTQYF. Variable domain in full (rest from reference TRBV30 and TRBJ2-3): SQTIHQWPATLVQPVGSPLSLECTVEGTSNPNLYWYRQAAGRGLQLLFYSVGIGQISSEVPQNLSASRPQDRQFILSSKKLLLSDSGFYLCAIAGGPADTQYFGPGTRLTVL.

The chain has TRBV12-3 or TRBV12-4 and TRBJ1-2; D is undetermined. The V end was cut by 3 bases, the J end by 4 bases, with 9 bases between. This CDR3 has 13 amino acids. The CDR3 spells CASSLGNAYGYTF. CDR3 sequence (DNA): TGTGCCAGCAGTTTGGGAAACGCCTATGGCTACACCTTC.

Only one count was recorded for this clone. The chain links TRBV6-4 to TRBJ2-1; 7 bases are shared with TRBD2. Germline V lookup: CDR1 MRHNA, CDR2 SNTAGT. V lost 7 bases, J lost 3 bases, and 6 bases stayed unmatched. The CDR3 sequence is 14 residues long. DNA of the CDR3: TGTGCCAGCAACCAGCGGGGTAACTACAATGAGCAGTTCTTC. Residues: CASNQRGNYNEQFF.